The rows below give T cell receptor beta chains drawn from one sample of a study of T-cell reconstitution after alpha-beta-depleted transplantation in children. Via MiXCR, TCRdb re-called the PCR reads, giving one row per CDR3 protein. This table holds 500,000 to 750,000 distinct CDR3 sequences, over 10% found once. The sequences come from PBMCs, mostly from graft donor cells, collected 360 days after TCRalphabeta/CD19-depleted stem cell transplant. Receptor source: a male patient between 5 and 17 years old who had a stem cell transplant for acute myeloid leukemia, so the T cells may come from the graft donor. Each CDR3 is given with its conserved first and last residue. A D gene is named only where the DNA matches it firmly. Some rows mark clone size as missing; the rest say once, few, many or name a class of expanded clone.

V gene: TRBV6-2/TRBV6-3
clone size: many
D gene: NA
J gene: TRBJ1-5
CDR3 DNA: TGTGCCAGCAGTCCAAGGGTTCAGCCCCAGCATTTT
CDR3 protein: CASSPRVQPQHF

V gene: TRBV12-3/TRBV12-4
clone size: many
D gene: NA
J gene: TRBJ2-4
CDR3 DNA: TGTGCCAGCAGTGAGCGGTCGCTGCCCAAAAACATTCAGTACTTC
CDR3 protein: CASSERSLPKNIQYF

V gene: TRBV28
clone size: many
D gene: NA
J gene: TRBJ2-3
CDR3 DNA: TGTGCCAGCAGTTTACTGGCGGGGAACACAGATACGCAGTATTTT
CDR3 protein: CASSLLAGNTDTQYF

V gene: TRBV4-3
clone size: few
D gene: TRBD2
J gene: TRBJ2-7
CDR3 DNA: TGCGCCAGCAGCCAGGGACTAGCGGGACCCTTCTACGAGCAGTACTTC
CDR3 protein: CASSQGLAGPFYEQYF

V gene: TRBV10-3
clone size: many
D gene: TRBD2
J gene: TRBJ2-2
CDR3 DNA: TGTGCCAGCCGGGACTACCTAGACACCGGGGAGCTGTTTTTT
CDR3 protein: CASRDYLDTGELFF

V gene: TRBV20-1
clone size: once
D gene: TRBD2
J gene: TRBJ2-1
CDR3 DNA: TGCAGTGCTCAAACCCCGACTAGCGGGAGTGGTAATGAGCAGTTCTTC
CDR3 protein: CSAQTPTSGSGNEQFF

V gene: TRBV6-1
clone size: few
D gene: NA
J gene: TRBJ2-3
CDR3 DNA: TGTGCCAGCAGCCTCCTTCTGGCGAGGGTCCAGAATACGCAGTATTTT
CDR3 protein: CASSLLLARVQNTQYF

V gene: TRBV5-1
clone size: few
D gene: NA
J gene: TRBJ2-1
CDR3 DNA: TGCGCCAGCAGCCCGGCCAACGTCAATGAGCAGTTCTTC
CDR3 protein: CASSPANVNEQFF

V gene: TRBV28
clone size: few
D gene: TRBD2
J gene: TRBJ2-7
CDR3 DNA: TGTGCCAGCAGTTTACGGGCCCCAGGGCTAGCGGGGTTCTACGAGCAGTACTTC
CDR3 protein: CASSLRAPGLAGFYEQYF

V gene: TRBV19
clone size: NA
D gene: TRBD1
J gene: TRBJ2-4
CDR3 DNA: TGTGCCAGTATGCCGGACAGGCTAAAAAACATTCAGTACTTC
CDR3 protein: CASMPDRLKNIQYF

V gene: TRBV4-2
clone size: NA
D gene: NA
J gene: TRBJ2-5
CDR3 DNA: TGTGCCAGCAGCTCCAGAGGGGGGAGAGAGACCCAGTACTTC
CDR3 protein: CASSSRGGRETQYF

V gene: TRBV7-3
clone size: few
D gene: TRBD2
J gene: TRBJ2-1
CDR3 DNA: TGTGCCAGCAGCCCACTTCGGGGGGAGGGCCCCCATGAGCAGTTCTTC
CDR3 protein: CASSPLRGEGPHEQFF

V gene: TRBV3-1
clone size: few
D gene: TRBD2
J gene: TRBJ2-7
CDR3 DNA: TGTGCCAGCAGCCACCTAAGGGGTCGACTAGCGGGAGTTGAGCAGTACTTC
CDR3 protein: CASSHLRGRLAGVEQYF

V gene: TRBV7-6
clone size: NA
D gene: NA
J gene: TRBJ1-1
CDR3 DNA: TGTGCCAGCAGCTACAAACAGGGTTCTGAAGCTTTCTTT
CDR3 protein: CASSYKQGSEAFF

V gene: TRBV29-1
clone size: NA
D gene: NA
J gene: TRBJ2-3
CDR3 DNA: TGCAGCGTTAAAGCTTCAGATACGCAGTATTTT
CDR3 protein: CSVKASDTQYF

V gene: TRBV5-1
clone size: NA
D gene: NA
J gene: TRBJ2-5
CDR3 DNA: TGCGCCAGCAGCTTGGGGCAGACGAAAGAGACCCAGTACTTC
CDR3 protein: CASSLGQTKETQYF

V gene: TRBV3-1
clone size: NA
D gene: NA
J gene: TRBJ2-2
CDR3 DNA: TGTGCCAGCAGCCGGGGCACATGGACCTTAGGGGGGGAGCTGTTTTTT
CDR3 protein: CASSRGTWTLGGELFF

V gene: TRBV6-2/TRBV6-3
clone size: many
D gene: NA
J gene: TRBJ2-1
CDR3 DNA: TGTGCCAGCAACCTTGTCCGGGGAGGCGAGCAGTTCTTC
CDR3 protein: CASNLVRGGEQFF

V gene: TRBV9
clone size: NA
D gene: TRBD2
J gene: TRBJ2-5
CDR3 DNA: TGTGCCAGCAGCGAGGGGACTAGCGGGCAAGAGACCCAGTACTTC
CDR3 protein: CASSEGTSGQETQYF